These 8 T cell receptor beta chains came from one sample sequenced in a study of a mutant IDH1 vaccine in newly diagnosed glioma. Profiled with immunoSEQ multiplex PCR; TCRdb holds only in-frame clones, not every one. The profile shows about 51,000 clones, around 80% of them singletons. Time point defined: baseline, week 1 (first vaccination visit). The treatment here: pre-vaccination baseline after standard-of-care therapy. The sequencing used PBMCs, collected from a glioma patient treated with radiotherapy, temozolomide or both. Receptor source: a woman aged 40-49 years with glioma.

The V and J genes are TRBV6-5 and TRBJ1-2, with 7 nucleotides matching TRBD1. V lost 5 bases to trimming and J lost 7 bases; unmatched junction nucleotides: 7. The CDR3 length is 13 residues. Germline-derived CDR1 and CDR2 are MNHEY and SVGAGI. CDR3 DNA: TGTGCCAGCAGTCCGGGGACAGCTCGTGGCTACACCTTC. It is translated as CASSPGTARGYTF.

The J gene is TRBJ1-1, the V gene TRBV20-1, with D hard to call. Germline V gene lookup returns CDR1 DFQATT and CDR2 SNEGSKA (reference sequence). This CDR3 has 11 residues. V dropped 3 bases and J dropped 11 bases, with 13 bases sitting between them. The CDR3 region has the DNA TGCAGTGCTAGGGTGACCGGTTTGGCTTTCTTT. Protein: CSARVTGLAFF.

Comments on this clone: At one of its ends the junction is not consistent with the germline gene, which may arise from a read error. This chain links TRBV7-7 with TRBJ2-5, with D possibly being TRBD1 (5 bases). CDR3 length: 13 amino acids. Germline V gene sequence: CDR1 SSHAT, CDR2 FNYEAQ (reference sequence). The CDR3 nucleotides are TGTGCTAGCAGCCCAGGGTTTGGAGAGACCCAGTACTTC. Translation: CASSPGFGETQYF.

This chain links TRBV9 with TRBJ2-1; D ambiguous. The CDR3 runs 15 residues. V lost 4 bases to trimming and J lost 5 bases, with 16 bases between them. From germline, CDR1 is SGDLS and CDR2 YYNGEE. The CDR3 nucleotides read TGTGCCAGCAGCTCCCACGCACCAGCCAACAATGAGCAGTTCTTC. Translating it yields CASSSHAPANNEQFF.

V gene TRBV12-5 combines with J gene TRBJ2-7; tentatively, D is TRBD1 or TRBD2 (5 bases each). The CDR3 is 15 residues long. V gave up 0 bases and J gave up 3 bases, with 12 bases separating them. The germline gives CDR1 LGHNT, CDR2 FRNRAP. This CDR3 reads CASGLVRPGRYEQYF. In nucleotides, the CDR3 is TGTGCTAGTGGTTTGGTACGGCCGGGGCGCTACGAGCAGTACTTC.

The genes are TRBV14 and TRBJ2-1; D is ambiguous. V was clipped by 4 bases and J by 2 bases, with 15 bases between them. The CDR3 has 16 amino acids. In germline, CDR1 is SGHDN, CDR2 FVKESK. This CDR3 is CASSPKGTEPYNEQFF. CDR3 nucleotides: TGTGCCAGCAGCCCGAAAGGAACCGAACCCTACAATGAGCAGTTCTTC.

The rearrangement joins TRBV4-1 to TRBJ2-7, with 7 bases identical to TRBD1. Germline-derived CDR1 and CDR2 are MGHRA and YSYEKL. Unmatched junction bases numbered 9, after V lost 4 bases and J lost 6 bases. The CDR3 has 14 residues. This chain's CDR3 is CASSRGQLSAEQYF. The CDR3 nucleotides are TGCGCCAGCAGCCGGGGACAGCTCTCGGCCGAGCAGTACTTC.

V usage is TRBV5-4 and J usage is TRBJ2-4, with D unresolved. The CDR3 runs to 14 residues. The V and J ends lost 0 bases and 8 bases respectively, with 12 bases between them. Germline assignment: CDR1 SGHNT and CDR2 YYREEE (reference sequence). CDR3 in DNA: TGTGCCAGCAGCTTGGTAGGGAAGTTGGACATTCAGTACTTC. As protein: CASSLVGKLDIQYF.